One and the same sample provided the 17 T cell receptor beta chains below, sequenced in a study of T cells in tumors after PD-1 blockade. Using immunoSEQ multiplex PCR, the repertoire was profiled, and TCRdb retains in-frame clones only, with some absent. The repertoire has approximately 63,000 clones, 74% of them found once; the top ten carry 4.7%. The source was PBMCs, collected after anti-PD-1 treatment. Every receptor here comes from a human donor with basal cell carcinoma.

The gene calls are TRBV3-1 (or the pseudogene TRBV3-2) and TRBJ2-5; TRBD2 matches 15 bases. Germline-derived CDR1 and CDR2 are LGHDT and YNNKEL (reference sequence). The J segment lost 5 bases and the V segment lost 4 bases, leaving 11 bases of the junction unmatched. The CDR3 covers 18 residues. CDR3 nucleotide sequence: TGTGCCAGCAGCCGGGGGACTAGCGGGGGGAATAGGCGGGAGACCCAGTACTTC. Protein sequence: CASSRGTSGGNRRETQYF.

This chain connects TRBV9 to TRBJ2-6, with TRBD1 matching over 7 bases. CDR1 and CDR2 from the germline V gene are SGDLS and YYNGEE. Trimming at V came to 4 bases and at J to 1 base, leaving 2 bases not matched to a gene. The CDR3 extends over 15 amino acids. The CDR3 region has the DNA TGTGCCAGCAGCCCAGGGGGATCTGGGGCCAACGTCCTGACTTTC. Translated, it gives CASSPGGSGANVLTF. The whole variable domain, filled in from reference TRBV9 and TRBJ2-6, reads DSGVTQTPKHLITATGQRVTLRCSPRSGDLSVYWYQQSLDQGLQFLIQYYNGEERAKGNILERFSAQQFPDLHSELNLSSLELGDSALYFCASSPGGSGANVLTFGAGSRLTVL.

This clone has more than one count but fewer than ten. The gene calls are TRBV6-2 or TRBV6-3 and TRBJ2-4; D gene uncertain. This CDR3 has 16 amino acids. V was clipped by 1 base and J by 0 bases, with 10 bases between them. Germline-derived CDR1 and CDR2 are MNHEY and SVGEGT. The CDR3 DNA is TGTGCCAGCAGTTACTTCCTCATTGTAGCCAAAAACATTCAGTACTTC. Translating it yields CASSYFLIVAKNIQYF.

The table lists this clone with a count of one. The chain couples TRBV3-1 (or the pseudogene TRBV3-2) to TRBJ2-1, with TRBD2 identical over 8 bases. The CDR3 is 17 amino acids. After removal of 3 bases from V and 5 bases from J, the junction contained 12 bases not matched to a gene. Germline V gene sequence: CDR1 LGHDT, CDR2 YNNKEL (reference sequence). CDR3 bases: TGTGCCAGCAGCCACCCTATAGAGCGGGGGAATCACAATGAGCAGTTCTTC. It is translated as CASSHPIERGNHNEQFF.

This chain uses TRBV28 with TRBJ2-5; D perhaps matches TRBD2 (5 bases). V was clipped by 5 bases and J by 1 base, with 17 bases between them. CDR1 is MDHEN and CDR2 is SYDVKM in the germline V gene. This CDR3 region has 16 residues. The CDR3 spells CASSTRRTERQETQYF. CDR3 DNA: TGTGCCAGCAGTACTAGGCGGACTGAGCGCCAAGAGACCCAGTACTTC.

J is TRBJ1-6 and V is TRBV28; D is uncertain. This CDR3 has 15 amino acids. Germline V gene lookup returns CDR1 MDHEN and CDR2 SYDVKM. Between the trimmed V and J ends, which lost 8 bases and 7 bases, there was a span of 18 bases. The CDR3 DNA reads TGTGCCAGCTCATACTCGACGACCGGGAATTCACCCCTCCACTTT. Residues: CASSYSTTGNSPLHF.

The V and J genes are TRBV6-4 and TRBJ2-1, with 9 bases matching TRBD1. Germline V gives CDR1 MRHNA, CDR2 SNTAGT. This CDR3 is built from 13 residues. Trimming cost V 4 bases and J 8 bases; bases outside gene matches: 3. The CDR3 DNA reads as TGTGCCAGCAGTGGACAGGGGGGGGATGAGCAGTTCTTC. It yields the protein CASSGQGGDEQFF.

The V gene is TRBV28, the J gene TRBJ2-2, with D perhaps assigned TRBD1 or TRBD2 (6 bases each). V was pared by 5 bases and J by 7 bases, with 14 bases between. CDR3 size: 14 residues. Germline CDR1 MDHEN, CDR2 SYDVKM. The CDR3 here is CASSRGALGGELFF. The CDR3 region has the DNA TGTGCCAGCAGTAGGGGGGCGTTAGGCGGGGAGCTGTTTTTT.

The V call is TRBV5-6, the J call TRBJ1-4; D remains ambiguous. Germline CDR1 is SGHDT and CDR2 is YYEEEE. The CDR3 is 14 amino acids. V was pared by 0 bases and J by 8 bases, with 11 bases between. CDR3 coding DNA: TGTGCCAGCAGCTTGGTCGGGGTGGGCGAAAAACTGTTTTTT. Translation: CASSLVGVGEKLFF. The entire variable domain, with the rest obtained from reference TRBV5-6 and TRBJ1-4, is as follows: DAGVTQSPTHLIKTRGQQVTLRCSPKSGHDTVSWYQQALGQGPQFIFQYYEEEERQRGNFPDRFSGHQFPNYSSELNVNALLLGDSALYLCASSLVGVGEKLFFGSGTQLSVL.

Only one count was recorded for this clone. The chain is built from TRBV6-6 and TRBJ1-2, with 7 bases matching TRBD1. Germline V gene data show CDR1 as MNHNY and CDR2 as SVGAGI (reference sequence). The J segment lost 8 bases and the V segment lost 6 bases, leaving 12 bases of the junction unmatched. The CDR3 length is 14 residues. CDR3 bases: TGTGCCAGCAGCGGGACAGACCCTAACCCAGGCTACACCTTC. Translated: CASSGTDPNPGYTF.

This chain links TRBV2 with TRBJ2-5, with D unresolved. V lost 1 base to trimming and J lost 2 bases, with 11 bases between them. The germline V gene has CDR1 SNHLY and CDR2 FYNNEI. This CDR3 comprises 15 residues. The CDR3 DNA follows: TGTGCCAGCAGTGAAGTCGGAAACTCGCAAGAGACCCAGTACTTC. It specifies CASSEVGNSQETQYF.

The rearrangement uses TRBV24-1 and TRBJ1-2; 7 nucleotides align to TRBD1. Unmatched junction bases numbered 8, after V lost 0 bases and J lost 2 bases. The CDR3 has 17 amino acids. The germline V gene has CDR1 KGHDR and CDR2 SFDVKD. In DNA, the CDR3 is TGTGCCACCAGTGATTTGCAGGGGACAGAGCGGAACTATGGCTACACCTTC. Translating it yields CATSDLQGTERNYGYTF.

The J gene is TRBJ1-3, the V gene TRBV4-2, with 7 bases aligning to TRBD1. The length of the CDR3 is 14 residues. Germline V gene data show CDR1 as LGHNA and CDR2 as YNFKEQ. With 6 bases clipped from V and 0 bases from J, the junction kept 2 bases outside the gene matches. The DNA of the CDR3 is TGTGCCAGCAGAGGGACAGTCTCTGGAAACACCATATATTTT. Translating gives CASRGTVSGNTIYF.

The chain recombines TRBV19 with TRBJ2-5, with 10 bases fitting TRBD2. In germline, CDR1 is LNHDA, CDR2 SQIVND (reference sequence). This CDR3 region has 17 residues. After removal of 5 bases from V and 1 base from J, the junction contained 10 bases not matched to a gene. CDR3 loop: CASSGLGLAAAQETQYF. The CDR3 DNA reads as TGTGCCAGTAGTGGGTTAGGACTAGCGGCGGCCCAAGAGACCCAGTACTTC.

The chain links TRBV3-1 (or the pseudogene TRBV3-2) to TRBJ2-7; weak D call: TRBD1 (6 bases). V gave up 6 bases and J gave up 12 bases, with 24 bases separating them. Germline V gene data show CDR1 as LGHDT and CDR2 as YNNKEL (reference sequence). This CDR3 is built from 14 residues. The CDR3 protein is CASRGGVHANRLYF. The CDR3 region has the DNA TGTGCCAGCAGAGGGGGTGTTCATGCCAACCGGTTGTACTTC.

The chain uses TRBV28 and TRBJ2-3; 9 bases fit TRBD1. This CDR3 has 15 residues. Looked up from germline, CDR1 is MDHEN and CDR2 is SYDVKM. V gave up 6 bases and J gave up 1 base; unmatched junction bases: 5. In nucleotides, the CDR3 is TGTGCCAGCAGGGACAGGGGAAGGGGCACAGATACGCAGTATTTT. Its protein is CASRDRGRGTDTQYF.

The chain joins TRBV3-1 (or the pseudogene TRBV3-2) to TRBJ1-1; D is unclear. The germline gives CDR1 LGHDT, CDR2 YNNKEL (reference sequence). Trimming removed 6 bases from V and 1 base from J, with 9 bases in between. CDR3 length equals 13 residues. CDR3 in amino acids: CASSSDTNTEAFF. CDR3 in DNA: TGTGCCAGCAGTTCCGATACGAACACTGAAGCTTTCTTT.